The rows below give T cell receptor beta chains drawn from one sample of a study of T cells after yellow fever vaccination. TCRdb re-analysed the 5' RACE reads in MiXCR, keeping a single row per CDR3 protein. This sample has just under 600,000 distinct CDR3 sequences, with around an eighth found just once. The starting material was PBMCs, obtained on the day of the yellow fever booster vaccination. These receptors all stem from a man between 25 and 39 years old who received the YFV17D yellow fever vaccine. CDR3s include the opening cysteine and the closing phenylalanine or tryptophan. The D gene is left open where the match is weak. Size tells how often a clone was seen (once, few, many) or the class of an expanded clone, and some rows leave it out.

clone size,J gene,D gene,V gene,CDR3 DNA,CDR3 protein
few,TRBJ2-6,TRBD1,TRBV5-1,TGCGCAGCCTCTCAGGGGGCTTCTGGGGCCAACGTCCTGACTTTC,CAASQGASGANVLTF
-,TRBJ2-3,-,TRBV3-1,TGTGCCAGCAGCCATGGTCGGCGGGATGGTTCGAATACGCAGTATTTT,CASSHGRRDGSNTQYF
-,TRBJ2-2,-,TRBV20-1,TGCAGTGCTAGTGAAGGCGGAGTTAACACCGGGGAGCTGTTTTTT,CSASEGGVNTGELFF
-,TRBJ1-1,TRBD1,TRBV20-1,TGCAGTGCCCAGGGGGCCACTGAAGCTTTCTTT,CSAQGATEAFF
many,TRBJ2-4,TRBD1,TRBV7-2,TGTGCCAGCAGCCCGAGGACAGGGGGTAACATTCAGTACTTC,CASSPRTGGNIQYF
many,TRBJ2-5,TRBD1,TRBV25-1,TGTGCCAGCAGTGGTACAGACAGGGTCCAGACCCAGTACTTC,CASSGTDRVQTQYF
few,TRBJ2-1,TRBD1,TRBV2,TGTGCCAGCAGACAGGGGGAGTTGGATGAGCAGTTCTTC,CASRQGELDEQFF
-,TRBJ2-4,TRBD1,TRBV28,TGTGCCAGCACTTCAGGGGGCGACATTCAGTACTTC,CASTSGGDIQYF
many,TRBJ2-5,TRBD2,TRBV4-2,TGTGCCAGCAGCCCCTCCGGGACTAGACAGTACCAAGAGACCCAGTACTTC,CASSPSGTRQYQETQYF
-,TRBJ2-5,TRBD1,TRBV28,TGTGCCAGCAGACGAGGGGGCCAGCGACTAGAGACCCAGTACTTC,CASRRGGQRLETQYF
-,TRBJ2-3,TRBD2,TRBV12-3/TRBV12-4,TGTGCCAGCAGTTCCCCGATGGGGGGGTCAGATACGCAGTATTTT,CASSSPMGGSDTQYF
-,TRBJ2-7,-,TRBV15,TGTGCCACCAGCAGAGATGCCCTTACAATCTACGAGCAGTACTTC,CATSRDALTIYEQYF
few,TRBJ2-7,TRBD2,TRBV20-1,TGCAGCGCTAGCGGGCTCTACGAGCAGTACTTC,CSASGLYEQYF
many,TRBJ2-2,-,TRBV7-2,TGTGCCAGCAGCTCCTGGACCGGGGAGCTGTTTTTT,CASSSWTGELFF
-,TRBJ2-1,TRBD2,TRBV7-2,TGTGCCAGCAGCTTACGCGGGACTAGCGGTTACAATGAGCAGTTCTTC,CASSLRGTSGYNEQFF
few,TRBJ2-4,TRBD1,TRBV5-1,TGCGCCAGCAGCTTAGGGGGCGCGGACATTCAGTACTTC,CASSLGGADIQYF
-,TRBJ2-1,-,TRBV25-1,TGTGCCAGCAGTGACGGTTTCCCCTCGGGATACAATGAGCAGTTCTTC,CASSDGFPSGYNEQFF
-,TRBJ2-3,TRBD2,TRBV20-1,TGCAGTGCAACCCCCCGGACTAGCGGGAGTGGGACAGATACGCAGTATTTT,CSATPRTSGSGTDTQYF
many,TRBJ2-3,-,TRBV7-2,TGTGCCAGCAGCTTAGAGGCAGGCTCAGAGGATTTT,CASSLEAGSEDF
-,TRBJ2-5,TRBD2,TRBV12-3/TRBV12-4,TGTGCCAGCAGTTTTACTAGCGGGACTGAAGAGACCCAGTACTTC,CASSFTSGTEETQYF
many,TRBJ2-7,-,TRBV19,TGTGCCAGTAGTCGGGAGTACGAGCAGTACTTC,CASSREYEQYF
few,TRBJ1-1,-,TRBV15,TGTGCCACCAGCAGAGTAACAATCACTGAAGCTTTCTTT,CATSRVTITEAFF
few,TRBJ2-7,-,TRBV28,TGTGCCAGCAGTGAAAGGCCCTACGAGCAGTACTTC,CASSERPYEQYF
few,TRBJ2-1,-,TRBV29-1,TGCAGCGTTGAAGCCCTTGTTCCCCCGACAGGCTACTACAATGAGCAGTTCTTC,CSVEALVPPTGYYNEQFF
-,TRBJ2-1,-,TRBV20-1,TGCAGTGCGAGACTACCCAGCGCCTACAATGAGCAGTTCTTC,CSARLPSAYNEQFF
-,TRBJ2-1,TRBD2,TRBV20-1,TGCAGTGTACGGAGCTGGACTAGCGGGAGTGCCTACAATGAGCAGTTCTTC,CSVRSWTSGSAYNEQFF
few,TRBJ2-7,-,TRBV29-1,TGCAGCGTTGAGGGGACTCTCTACGAGCAGTACTTC,CSVEGTLYEQYF
few,TRBJ2-7,TRBD1,TRBV5-1,TGCGCCAGCAGCACGAATCTCAGGGGGTCCTCCTACGAGCAGTACTTC,CASSTNLRGSSYEQYF
-,TRBJ1-6,-,TRBV12-3/TRBV12-4,TGTGCCAGCAGTTTCCAGGTCACCGTACCACCCCTCCACTTT,CASSFQVTVPPLHF
-,TRBJ1-1,TRBD1,TRBV29-1,TGCAGCGCGGACAGGGCCACTGAAGCTTTCTTT,CSADRATEAFF
many,TRBJ2-1,TRBD2,TRBV5-4,TGTGCCAGCAGCTTGGGGGAGGGCCCCTACAATGAGCAGTTCTTC,CASSLGEGPYNEQFF
-,TRBJ2-2,TRBD2,TRBV6-2/TRBV6-3,TGTGCCAGCGTGACTAGCGGGACCCACACCGGGGAGCTGTTTTTT,CASVTSGTHTGELFF
-,TRBJ2-7,TRBD1,TRBV6-5,TGTGCCAGCAGTTACGGCAGGGGGTTTTTTTACGAGCAGTACTTC,CASSYGRGFFYEQYF
-,TRBJ2-1,TRBD2,TRBV30,TGTGCCTGGAGTAGCGGGAGGAACAATGAGCAGATCTTC,CAWSSGRNNEQIF
few,TRBJ2-7,TRBD2,TRBV7-6,TGTGCCAGCAGCCCCACCCCGGGGGGGGAGCAGTACTTC,CASSPTPGGEQYF
few,TRBJ2-5,TRBD2,TRBV5-4,TGTGCCAGCAGCCCCGGCACTAGCGGGTTCGAGACCCAGTACTTC,CASSPGTSGFETQYF
few,TRBJ2-7,TRBD2,TRBV20-1,TGCAGTGCTAGGGACGGACTAGCGTCCTACGAGCAGTACTTC,CSARDGLASYEQYF
few,TRBJ2-3,-,TRBV4-1,TGCGCCAGCAGCCGACAGCATCCTAGAGGGAAGGGTTTGGTGGGCACAGATACGCAGTATTTT,CASSRQHPRGKGLVGTDTQYF
few,TRBJ1-2,-,TRBV6-5,TGTGCCAGCAGTTCCCCGACAGCTAACTATGGCTACACCTTC,CASSSPTANYGYTF
few,TRBJ2-5,-,TRBV4-3,TGCGCCAGCAGCCAAGCAATCGGACTGTGGGAGACCCAGTACTTC,CASSQAIGLWETQYF
-,TRBJ2-7,-,TRBV7-2,TGTGCCAGCAGCTTCAGCCCCCCCTACGAGCAGTACTTC,CASSFSPPYEQYF
-,TRBJ2-2,TRBD1,TRBV6-5,TGTGCCAGCAGTTACTTGACAGGGGGGGACACCGGGGAGCTGTTTTTT,CASSYLTGGDTGELFF
few,TRBJ2-7,-,TRBV18,TGTGCCAGCTCGTCGACGGTGAGCTCCTACGAGCAGTACTTC,CASSSTVSSYEQYF
many,TRBJ2-4,-,TRBV4-2,TGTGCCAGCAGCCAAGATCTAGTGGGGTACATTCAGTACTTC,CASSQDLVGYIQYF
-,TRBJ1-5,-,TRBV6-5,TGTGCCAGCAGTTCTGGCGGAGTGGCCCAGCATTTT,CASSSGGVAQHF
few,TRBJ2-2,-,TRBV2,TGTGCCAGCATCGACCAAAGCTCCCTAAACACCGGGGAGCTGTTTTTT,CASIDQSSLNTGELFF
few,TRBJ2-1,-,TRBV5-1,TGCGCCAGCAGCTTGGCTCCTACAACGTGGGGCAATGAGCAGTTCTTC,CASSLAPTTWGNEQFF
-,TRBJ2-5,-,TRBV5-1,TGCGCCAGCAGCCTTGGGGCTAAGACCCAGTACTTC,CASSLGAKTQYF